This T cell receptor beta chain is drawn from a study of Ad26.COV2.S vaccination and SARS-CoV-2 variants. Whole-study context: Dosing was one shot or two shots 56 days apart. General study findings and limits: In vaccinated individuals, spike-specific CD8+ and CD4+ T cell responses reportedly displayed substantial breadth.

Specified treatment: around 19 received Ad26.COV2.S at low or high dose, single or two shots; about 5 received placebo; per-sample allocation not given. Sampling happened 63 days after the first vaccine or placebo injection. Concerning this clone: Its cognate antigen is unknown.

The V segment lost 2 bases and the J segment 2 bases; nucleotides outside the gene matches: 2. This CDR3 comprises 16 residues. Looked up from germline, CDR1 is SGHKS and CDR2 is YYEKEE (reference sequence). Profiled with immunoSEQ multiplex PCR; TCRdb holds only in-frame clones, not every one. The sample has about 220,000 clones; 88% are singletons. This material consisted of peripheral blood, taken in a trial of Ad26.COV2.S vaccine versus placebo. The TCR sequence derives from a person aged 18-60 years who received the Ad26.COV2.S COVID-19 vaccine or a placebo. The chain links TRBV5-5 to TRBJ2-1, with 12 bases lining up with TRBD2. The CDR3 protein is CASSFRTSGAYNEQFF. The CDR3 coding sequence is TGTGCCAGCAGCTTCAGGACTAGCGGGGCCTACAATGAGCAGTTCTTC.